This T cell receptor beta chain is from a study of graft-versus-host responses after intestinal transplantation. On the study more broadly: All recipients were transplanted with multivisceral, liver-intestinal, or isolated intestinal grafts. Tacrolimus plus steroids were given to all recipients for roughly 3 years, preceded by anti-thymocyte globulin induction.

A note on this clone: The antigen remains undetermined.

Profiling relied on immunoSEQ multiplex PCR, and the TCRdb table lists in-frame clones only, not all of them. The sample has about 100,000 clones, about nine tenths seen once. Germline V gene sequence: CDR1 LNHDA, CDR2 SQIVND (reference sequence). V shed 3 bases and J shed 7 bases, with 9 bases lying between them. The CDR3 has 12 amino acids. The chain links TRBV19 to TRBJ1-1; no firm D call. The source material was unstimulated CD8+ T cells sorted from spleen or lymph node cells, sampled before intestinal transplant. The TCR sequence derives from a human donor who received an intestinal transplant. The CDR3 coding sequence is TGTGCCAGTAGTATCGGTGCTATTGAAGCTTTCTTT. It codes for CASSIGAIEAFF.